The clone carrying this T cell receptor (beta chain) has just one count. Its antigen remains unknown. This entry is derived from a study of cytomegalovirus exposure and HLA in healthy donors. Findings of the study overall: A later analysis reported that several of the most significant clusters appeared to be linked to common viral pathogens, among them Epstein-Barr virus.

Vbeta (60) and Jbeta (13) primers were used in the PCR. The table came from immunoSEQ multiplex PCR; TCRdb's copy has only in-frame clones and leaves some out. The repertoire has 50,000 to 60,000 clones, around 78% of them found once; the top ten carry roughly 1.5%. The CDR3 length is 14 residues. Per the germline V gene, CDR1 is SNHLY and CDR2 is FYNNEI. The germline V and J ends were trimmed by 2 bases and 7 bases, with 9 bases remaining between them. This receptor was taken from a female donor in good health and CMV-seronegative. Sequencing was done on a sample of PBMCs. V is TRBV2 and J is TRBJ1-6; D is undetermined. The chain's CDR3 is CASSETVPNSPLHF. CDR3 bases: TGTGCCAGCAGTGAAACAGTACCAAATTCACCCCTCCACTTT.